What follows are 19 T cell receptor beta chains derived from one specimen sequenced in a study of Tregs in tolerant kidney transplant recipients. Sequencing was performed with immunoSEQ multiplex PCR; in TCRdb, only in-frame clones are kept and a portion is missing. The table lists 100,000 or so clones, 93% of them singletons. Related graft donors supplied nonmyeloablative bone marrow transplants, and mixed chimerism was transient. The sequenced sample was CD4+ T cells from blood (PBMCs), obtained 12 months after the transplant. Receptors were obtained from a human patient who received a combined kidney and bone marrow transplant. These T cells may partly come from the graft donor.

CDR3 DNA sequence: TGTGCCAGCAGCTTAGGGGGGTCTAGCGGGACGAATGAGCAGTTCTTC. It codes for CASSLGGSSGTNEQFF. This chain connects TRBV7-2 to TRBJ2-1; 9 positions match TRBD2. CDR1 is SGHTA and CDR2 is FQGNSA in the germline V gene. The CDR3 runs to 16 residues. The ends lost 1 base at V and 7 bases at J; junction bases unmatched: 8.

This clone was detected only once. In DNA, the CDR3 is TGTGCCATCAGTGAGGGACTAGCGGGGACCTACGAGCAGTACTTC. This encodes CAISEGLAGTYEQYF. The genes are TRBV10-3 and TRBJ2-7; TRBD2 agrees at 12 bases. From germline, CDR1 is ENHRY and CDR2 SYGVKD. The CDR3 consists of 15 residues. V lost 2 bases and J lost 2; bases outside the gene matches: 1.

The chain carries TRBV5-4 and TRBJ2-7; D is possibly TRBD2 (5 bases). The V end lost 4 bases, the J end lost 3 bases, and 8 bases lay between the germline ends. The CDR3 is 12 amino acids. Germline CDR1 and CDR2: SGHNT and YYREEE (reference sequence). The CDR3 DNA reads TGTGCCAGCAGCCAACGGGGCTACGAGCAGTACTTC. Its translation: CASSQRGYEQYF.

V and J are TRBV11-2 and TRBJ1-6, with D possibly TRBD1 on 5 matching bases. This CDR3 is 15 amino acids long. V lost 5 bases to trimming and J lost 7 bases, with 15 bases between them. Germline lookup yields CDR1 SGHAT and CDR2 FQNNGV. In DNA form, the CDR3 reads TGTGCCAGCAGCACGCAGGGTTTGGAGAATTCACCCCTCCACTTT. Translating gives CASSTQGLENSPLHF.

The CDR3 sequence: CASSSRLAGGPSNTDTQYF. DNA of the CDR3: TGTGCCAGCTCAAGTCGACTAGCGGGAGGCCCGTCGAATACAGATACGCAGTATTTT. The rearrangement links TRBV18 to TRBJ2-3, with 13 bases matching TRBD2. The CDR3 contains 19 residues. The germline CDR1 and CDR2 sequences are KGHSH and LQKENI. V gave up 5 bases and J gave up 3 bases; unmatched junction bases: 14.

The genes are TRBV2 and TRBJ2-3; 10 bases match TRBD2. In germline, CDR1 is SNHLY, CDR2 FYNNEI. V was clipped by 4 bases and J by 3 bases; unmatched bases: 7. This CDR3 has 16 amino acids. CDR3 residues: CASSARHSGRTDTQYF. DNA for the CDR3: TGTGCCAGCAGTGCCCGGCATAGCGGGAGGACAGATACGCAGTATTTT.

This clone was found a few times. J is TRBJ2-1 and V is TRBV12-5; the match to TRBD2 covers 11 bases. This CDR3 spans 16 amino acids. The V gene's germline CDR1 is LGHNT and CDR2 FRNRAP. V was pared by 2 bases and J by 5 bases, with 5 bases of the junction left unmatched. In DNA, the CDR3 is TGTGCTAGTGGTTTGTTCGAACTAGCGGGAGACAATGAGCAGTTCTTC. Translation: CASGLFELAGDNEQFF.

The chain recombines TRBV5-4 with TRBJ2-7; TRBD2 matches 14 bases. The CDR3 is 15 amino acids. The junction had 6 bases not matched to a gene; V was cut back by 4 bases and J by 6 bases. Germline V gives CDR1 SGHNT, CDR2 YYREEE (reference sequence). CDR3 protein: CASSKGLAGGTEQYF. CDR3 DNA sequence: TGTGCCAGCAGCAAAGGACTAGCGGGGGGCACCGAGCAGTACTTC.

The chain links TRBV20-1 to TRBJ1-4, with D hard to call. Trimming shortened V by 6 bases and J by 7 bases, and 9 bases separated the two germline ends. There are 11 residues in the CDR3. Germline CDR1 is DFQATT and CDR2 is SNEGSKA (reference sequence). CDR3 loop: CSAQVGEKLFF. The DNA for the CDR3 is TGCAGTGCGCAAGTCGGTGAAAAACTGTTTTTT.

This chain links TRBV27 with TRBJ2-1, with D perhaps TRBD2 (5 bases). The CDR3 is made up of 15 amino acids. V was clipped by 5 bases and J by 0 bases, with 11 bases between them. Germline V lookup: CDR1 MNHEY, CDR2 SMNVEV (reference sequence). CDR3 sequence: CASSTRTPSYNEQFF. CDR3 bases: TGTGCCAGCAGTACCAGGACTCCCTCCTACAATGAGCAGTTCTTC.

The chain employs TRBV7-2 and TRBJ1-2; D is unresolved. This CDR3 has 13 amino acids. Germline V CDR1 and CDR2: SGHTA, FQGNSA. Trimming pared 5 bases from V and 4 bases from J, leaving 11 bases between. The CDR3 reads CASSPTSGYGYTF. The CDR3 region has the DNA TGTGCCAGCAGCCCAACCTCCGGCTATGGCTACACCTTC.

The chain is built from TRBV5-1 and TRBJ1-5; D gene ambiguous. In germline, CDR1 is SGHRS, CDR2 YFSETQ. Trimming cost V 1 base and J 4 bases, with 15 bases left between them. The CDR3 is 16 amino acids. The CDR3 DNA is TGCGCCAGCAGCTTGTATAGAAAAAAGCGGAATCAGCCCCAGCATTTT. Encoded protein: CASSLYRKKRNQPQHF.

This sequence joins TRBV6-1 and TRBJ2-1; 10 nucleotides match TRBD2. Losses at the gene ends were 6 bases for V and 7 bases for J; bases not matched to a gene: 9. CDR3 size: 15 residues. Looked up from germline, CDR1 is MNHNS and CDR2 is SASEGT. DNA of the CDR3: TGTGCCAGCAGCGAAAGCGGGGGGGCTCGGAATGAGCAGTTCTTC. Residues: CASSESGGARNEQFF.

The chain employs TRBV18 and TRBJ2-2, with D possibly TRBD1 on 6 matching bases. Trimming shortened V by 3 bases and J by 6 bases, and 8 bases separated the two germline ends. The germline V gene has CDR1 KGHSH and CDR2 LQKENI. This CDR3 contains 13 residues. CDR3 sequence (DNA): TGTGCCAGCTCACCGGACAGTGCCGGGGAGCTGTTTTTT. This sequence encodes CASSPDSAGELFF.

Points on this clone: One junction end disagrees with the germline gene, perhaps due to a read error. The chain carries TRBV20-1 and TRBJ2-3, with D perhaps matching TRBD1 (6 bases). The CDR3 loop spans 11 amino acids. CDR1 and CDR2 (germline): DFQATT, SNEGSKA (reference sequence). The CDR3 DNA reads TGCAGTCTAGGTAAAGCAGGGGCCCTACTTTTT. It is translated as CSLGKAGALLF.

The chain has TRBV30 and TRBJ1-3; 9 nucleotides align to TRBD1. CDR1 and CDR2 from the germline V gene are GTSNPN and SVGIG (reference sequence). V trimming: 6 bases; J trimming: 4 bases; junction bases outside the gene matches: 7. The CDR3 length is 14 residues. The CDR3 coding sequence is TGTGCCTGTGGGGGGGGGACAGGGGGAAACACCATATATTTT. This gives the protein CACGGGTGGNTIYF.

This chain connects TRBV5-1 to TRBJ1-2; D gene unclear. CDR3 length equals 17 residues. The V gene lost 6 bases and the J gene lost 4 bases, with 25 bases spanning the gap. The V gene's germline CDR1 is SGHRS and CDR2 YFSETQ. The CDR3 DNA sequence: TGCGCCAGCATTTACATGGATCGACGGGTGACCCCCTATGGCTACACCTTC. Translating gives CASIYMDRRVTPYGYTF.

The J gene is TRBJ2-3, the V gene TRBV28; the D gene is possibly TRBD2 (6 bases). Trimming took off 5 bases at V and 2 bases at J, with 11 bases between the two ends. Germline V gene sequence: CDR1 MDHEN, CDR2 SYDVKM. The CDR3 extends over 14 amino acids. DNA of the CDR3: TGTGCCAGCAGTCACGGGGGAAACACAGATACGCAGTATTTT. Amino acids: CASSHGGNTDTQYF.

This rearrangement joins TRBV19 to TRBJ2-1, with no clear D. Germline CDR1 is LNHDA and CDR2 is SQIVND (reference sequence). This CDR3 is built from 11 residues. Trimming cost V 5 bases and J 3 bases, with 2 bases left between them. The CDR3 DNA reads TGTGCCAGTAGTTACTACAATGAGCAGTTCTTC. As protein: CASSYYNEQFF.